The 30 T cell receptor beta chains below all came from one sample that was sequenced in a study of low-dose radiotherapy and immunotherapy resistance in tumors. First-strand cDNA relied on TRAV- and TRBV-specific primers spanning alpha and beta chains. PCR amplification of the TCRs was performed with Phusion for 15 to 25 PCR cycles, and it relied on a constant-region primer together with a V-primer adapter. Via MiXCR, TCRdb re-called the reads, giving one row per CDR3 protein. This sample has about 9,800 distinct CDR3 sequences; 40% to 50% occur once, and the top ten carry 5.5% to 6.5%. The receptors originated from a human donor with advanced metastatic prostate, ovarian, gallbladder or colorectal cancer (not recorded which). This table probably holds off-target reads from a library built for another chain.

By share, this clonotype ranks as medium-sized (0.01 to 0.1%). CDR3: CASSATGVIEYEQYF. The CDR3, as DNA: TGTGCCAGCAGTGCGACAGGGGTAATTGAGTACGAGCAGTACTTC. This chain connects TRBV12-3 or TRBV12-4 to TRBJ2-7; TRBD1 agrees at 8 bases. Trimming removed 5 bases from V and 4 bases from J; junction bases left unmatched: 10. The CDR3 contains 15 residues.

The genes are TRBV4-1 and TRBJ1-2; D might be TRBD1 (5 bases). The ends were cut back, 0 bases at V and 8 bases at J, with 16 bases in the middle. Germline V gene sequence: CDR1 MGHRA, CDR2 YSYEKL. This CDR3 region has 15 residues. CDR3 sequence: CASSQDYAGSGGYTF. The DNA of the CDR3 is TGCGCCAGCAGCCAAGATTACGCAGGGAGTGGGGGCTACACCTTC.

This chain connects TRBV4-2 to TRBJ1-5, with D possibly being TRBD1 (5 bases). V was pared by 0 bases and J by 7 bases, with 10 bases between. From germline, CDR1 is LGHNA and CDR2 YNFKEQ. The CDR3 extends over 14 amino acids. The CDR3 here is CASSQELQGQPQHF. The CDR3 DNA reads as TGTGCCAGCAGCCAAGAACTCCAGGGACAGCCCCAGCATTTT.

This clonotype came up a few times. The rearrangement links TRBV28 to TRBJ2-5; D remains unclear. V dropped 10 bases and J dropped 4 bases, with 16 bases sitting between them. CDR1 and CDR2 from the germline V gene are MDHEN and SYDVKM. This CDR3 comprises 13 residues. CDR3 region: CAITVPFGETQYF. The CDR3, as DNA: TGTGCCATCACGGTCCCCTTTGGAGAGACCCAGTACTTC.

Only a few counts were recorded for this clonotype. The chain employs TRBV5-1 and TRBJ1-1, with no clear D. The germline CDR1 and CDR2 sequences are SGHRS and YFSETQ. V lost 5 bases and J 5 bases, leaving 7 bases between the germline ends. The CDR3 loop spans 11 amino acids. The DNA of the CDR3 is TGCGCCAGCAGGAGGGAGACTGAAGCTTTCTTT. Protein product: CASRRETEAFF.

In its sample, this clonotype was seen a few times. This rearrangement joins TRBV7-9 to TRBJ2-3; 8 bases match TRBD1. The V segment lost 5 bases and the J segment 0 bases; nucleotides outside the gene matches: 4. Germline loops: CDR1 SEHNR, CDR2 FQNEAQ (reference sequence). This CDR3 is 15 amino acids long. The CDR3 DNA is TGTGCCAGCAGCCCAGGGGGCGACAGCACAGATACGCAGTATTTT. Encoded protein: CASSPGGDSTDTQYF.

This clonotype is termed medium-sized (0.01 to 0.1%). The V and J genes are TRBV7-2 and TRBJ1-1; D uncertain. The CDR3 is 15 amino acids. The germline V and J ends were trimmed by 2 bases and 0 bases, with 10 bases remaining between them. Germline lookup yields CDR1 SGHTA and CDR2 FQGNSA. The CDR3 is CASSLSSELNTEAFF. The CDR3 DNA reads as TGTGCCAGCAGCTTAAGCTCGGAGTTGAACACTGAAGCTTTCTTT.

This rearrangement joins TRBV4-3 to TRBJ1-2; D not certain. Germline V gene lookup returns CDR1 LGHNA and CDR2 YSLEER. V was cut by 6 bases and J by 0 bases, with 8 bases left in between. The CDR3 consists of 13 residues. The CDR3 is CASSTRSNYGYTF. The CDR3 DNA follows: TGCGCCAGCAGTACCAGGTCTAACTATGGCTACACCTTC.

The DNA of the CDR3 is TGTGCCAGCAGGGGAAGGACGGGTAACACTGAAGCTTTCTTT. Translation gives CASRGRTGNTEAFF. The rearrangement links TRBV2 to TRBJ1-1, with D hard to call. Germline values: CDR1 SNHLY, CDR2 FYNNEI. V gave up 6 bases and J gave up 2 bases, with 13 bases separating them. The length of the CDR3 is 14 residues.

Turning to this clonotype: Without the conserved terminal phenylalanine or tryptophan, this CDR3 likely stems from a read error. Because the CDR3's place on the DNA is in doubt, the DNA is left out and the CDR3 is given as listed by TCRdb. The chain is built from TRBV7-9 and TRBJ2-3; the table's D gene call, TRBD1, was not cross checked with the DNA. 12 amino acids form the CDR3, both terminal residues included. Germline CDR1 reads SEHNR; CDR2 reads FQNEAQ (reference sequence). The CDR3 loop reads CASSLGRTANEL.

This clonotype has only a few counts. The chain combines TRBV5-1 with TRBJ2-5, with D maybe TRBD2 (5 bases). Trimming took 0 bases from V and 2 from J, leaving 11 bases between them. The CDR3 is 15 amino acids. Germline V lookup: CDR1 SGHRS, CDR2 YFSETQ. CDR3 loop: CASSLGVTGQETQYF. CDR3 nucleotides: TGCGCCAGCAGCTTGGGGGTTACGGGGCAAGAGACCCAGTACTTC.

This sequence joins TRBV20-1 and TRBJ1-6; D uncertain. The germline V and J ends were trimmed by 0 bases and 0 bases, with 9 bases remaining between them. CDR3 size: 16 residues. Germline V gives CDR1 DFQATT, CDR2 SNEGSKA (reference sequence). CDR3: CSARDLEYSYNSPLHF. CDR3 bases: TGCAGTGCTAGAGATCTGGAGTACTCCTATAATTCACCCCTCCACTTT.

Sample share makes this clonotype medium-sized (0.01 to 0.1%). V is TRBV9 and J is TRBJ1-5; D ambiguous. The V gene lost 0 bases and the J gene lost 3 bases, with 7 bases spanning the gap. From germline, CDR1 is SGDLS and CDR2 YYNGEE. CDR3 length: 14 amino acids. CDR3 coding DNA: TGTGCCAGCAGCGTAGACGGAGCCAATCAGCCCCAGCATTTT. Amino acid sequence: CASSVDGANQPQHF.

This clonotype has more than one count but fewer than ten. Written as DNA, the CDR3 is TGTGCCAGCAGTCCCCGGGACATTAACTATGGCTACACCTTC. It specifies CASSPRDINYGYTF. The chain carries TRBV12-3 or TRBV12-4 and TRBJ1-2, with a possible D match to TRBD1 (6 bases). V lost 5 bases to trimming and J lost 1 base, with 11 bases between them. The CDR3 is 14 amino acids.

The chain joins TRBV29-1 to TRBJ1-4, with 7 bases aligning to TRBD1. Trimming at V came to 4 bases and at J to 4 bases, leaving 9 bases not matched to a gene. Germline V CDR1 and CDR2: SQVTM, ANQGSEA. CDR3 length equals 15 residues. In DNA, the CDR3 is TGCAGCGTTGGGACAGGCCTCGGCTTTAATGAAAAACTGTTTTTT. It yields the protein CSVGTGLGFNEKLFF.

This chain joins TRBV2 and TRBJ2-7; D is undetermined. There are 15 residues in the CDR3. The V gene's germline CDR1 is SNHLY and CDR2 FYNNEI. V was cut by 1 base and J by 2 bases, with 12 bases left in between. In DNA, the CDR3 is TGTGCCAGCAGTGAAGGACGAGTCCGACCCTACGAGCAGTACTTC. It specifies CASSEGRVRPYEQYF.

CDR3 amino acids: CASSFSGNQPQHF. CDR3 nucleotides: TGTGCCAGCAGTTTCTCGGGGAATCAGCCCCAGCATTTT. The genes are TRBV12-3 or TRBV12-4 and TRBJ1-5; D call uncertain. This CDR3 contains 13 residues. Between the trimmed V and J ends, which lost 3 bases and 4 bases, there was a span of 7 bases.

This clonotype came up a few times. The chain couples TRBV9 to TRBJ2-3, with 7 bases lining up with TRBD2. The CDR3 loop spans 15 amino acids. CDR1 is SGDLS and CDR2 is YYNGEE in the germline V gene. V dropped 2 bases and J dropped 5; count of bases not matched to a gene: 8. The CDR3 bases are TGTGCCAGCAGCGTTGATGGCGGGAGACAAGATACGCAGTATTTT. Translation: CASSVDGGRQDTQYF.

J is TRBJ1-1 and V is TRBV29-1, with 9 nucleotides matching TRBD1. The germline gives CDR1 SQVTM, CDR2 ANQGSEA. This CDR3 contains 15 residues. The V segment lost 4 bases and the J segment 0 bases; nucleotides outside the gene matches: 6. CDR3 amino acids: CSVGSTGGMNTEAFF. The DNA for the CDR3 is TGCAGCGTTGGATCGACAGGGGGAATGAACACTGAAGCTTTCTTT.

This clonotype turned up a few times. The chain employs TRBV9 and TRBJ2-1; 11 bases map to TRBD2. After removal of 0 bases from V and 6 bases from J, the junction contained 8 bases not matched to a gene. The length of the CDR3 is 17 residues. Germline V CDR1 and CDR2: SGDLS, YYNGEE. CDR3 nucleotides: TGTGCCAGCAGCGTAGATCTCACTAGCGGGAGTTCCAATGAGCAGTTCTTC. Translation: CASSVDLTSGSSNEQFF.

The sample holds a few counts of this clonotype. The rearrangement links TRBV4-1 to TRBJ1-5; 11 bases agree with TRBD1. The V gene end was trimmed by 4 bases and the J gene end by 6 bases; junction bases not matched to a gene: 8. This CDR3 is built from 16 residues. Germline assignment: CDR1 MGHRA and CDR2 YSYEKL. The CDR3 loop is CASSPDGQGASQPQHF. CDR3 bases: TGCGCCAGCAGCCCCGATGGACAGGGGGCAAGTCAGCCCCAGCATTTT.

This clonotype has more than one count but fewer than ten. The CDR3 nucleotides read TGCGCCAGCAGCTTACGGGGACAGACGAACACTGAAGCTTTCTTT. Its protein product is CASSLRGQTNTEAFF. The chain joins TRBV5-1 to TRBJ1-1; 7 bases are a match to TRBD1. The CDR3 sequence is 15 residues long. V dropped 2 bases and J dropped 1; count of bases not matched to a gene: 5. In germline, CDR1 is SGHRS, CDR2 YFSETQ.

This chain connects TRBV10-3 to TRBJ2-5, with 11 nucleotides matching TRBD2. Looked up from germline, CDR1 is ENHRY and CDR2 is SYGVKD. The junction had 10 bases not matched to a gene; V was cut back by 3 bases and J by 7 bases. The CDR3 is 16 amino acids. CDR3 nucleotide sequence: TGTGCCATCAGTGATTCCGGGACTAGCGGAAAAGGGACCCAGTACTTC. This sequence encodes CAISDSGTSGKGTQYF.

J is TRBJ2-2 and V is TRBV7-9; perhaps D is TRBD1 or TRBD2 (6 bases each). Deletions cut 7 bases from V and 2 bases from J, with 20 bases between. This CDR3 is built from 17 residues. Per germline, CDR1 SEHNR and CDR2 FQNEAQ (reference sequence). Here the CDR3 DNA reads TGTGCCAGCACCCCAAGGGGGGTATCGGCTAACACCGGGGAGCTGTTTTTT. Protein: CASTPRGVSANTGELFF.

This clonotype is classed as medium-sized. CDR3 coding DNA: TGTGCCCTGGGGGACAGTCAATACGAGCAGTACTTC. This sequence encodes CALGDSQYEQYF. This chain connects TRBV28 to TRBJ2-7, with 7 bases fitting TRBD1. This CDR3 region has 12 residues. The J segment lost 4 bases and the V segment lost 11 bases, leaving 8 bases of the junction unmatched. Germline lookup yields CDR1 MDHEN and CDR2 SYDVKM. The full variable domain, with the rest looked up from reference TRBV28 and TRBJ2-7, is DVKVTQSSRYLVKRTGEKVFLECVQDMDHENMFWYRQDPGLGLRLIYFSYDVKMKEKGDIPEGYSVSREKKERFSLILESASTNQTSMYLCALGDSQYEQYFGPGTRLTVT.

In its sample, this clonotype was seen a few times. J is TRBJ1-5 and V is TRBV2; D gene uncertain. The CDR3 has 15 amino acids. Germline V gene lookup returns CDR1 SNHLY and CDR2 FYNNEI. V was clipped by 6 bases and J by 1 base, with 13 bases between them. The CDR3: CASREKDLSNQPQHF. The CDR3 nucleotides read TGTGCCAGCAGGGAGAAGGATTTAAGCAATCAGCCCCAGCATTTT.

This rearrangement joins TRBV2 to TRBJ2-7, with D tentatively TRBD2 (5 bases). Looked up from germline, CDR1 is SNHLY and CDR2 is FYNNEI. The CDR3 has 13 amino acids. Trimming left V 5 bases short and J 7 bases short, with 15 bases between. The CDR3, as DNA: TGTGCCAGCAGTACCCGTATCTCGGGGGAGCAGTACTTC. Its protein is CASSTRISGEQYF.

V and J are TRBV28 and TRBJ2-1; a weak D match, TRBD2 (5 bases). This CDR3 spans 13 amino acids. Germline CDR1 and CDR2: MDHEN and SYDVKM. Deletions cut 3 bases from V and 4 bases from J, with 7 bases between. CDR3 loop: CASSFGVYNEQFF. The DNA of the CDR3 is TGTGCCAGCAGTTTCGGGGTGTACAATGAGCAGTTCTTC.

This clonotype was found a few times. The chain recombines TRBV4-1 with TRBJ2-2; unclear D gene. This CDR3 is 15 amino acids long. V lost 0 bases, J lost 4 bases, and 9 bases lay in between. Germline V gives CDR1 MGHRA, CDR2 YSYEKL. The CDR3 sequence is CASSQDPRFTGELFF. CDR3 nucleotides: TGCGCCAGCAGCCAAGATCCTCGGTTCACCGGGGAGCTGTTTTTT.

V is TRBV7-2 and J is TRBJ1-2; possible D gene TRBD1, 5 bases. V was trimmed by 2 bases and J by 8 bases, leaving 15 bases between them. This CDR3 is 14 amino acids long. Germline CDR1 is SGHTA and CDR2 is FQGNSA. The CDR3 bases are TGTGCCAGCAGCTTAACATCAGGGATGGACGGCTACACCTTC. This encodes CASSLTSGMDGYTF.